This record covers a single T cell receptor (beta chain). The data belong to a study of blood T cell repertoires in COVID-19. On the study more broadly: PBMCs, B-cell-depleted T cells, or T cells were the source of the cDNA or gDNA that made up the material.

This CDR3 is 15 amino acids long. V gave up 4 bases and J gave up 2 bases, with 13 bases separating them. Germline lookup yields CDR1 LNHDA and CDR2 SQIVND (reference sequence). TCRdb's table, derived via immunoSEQ multiplex PCR, lists solely in-frame clones and lacks some. The sample carries around 150,000 clones, over 60% recorded once. The J gene is TRBJ2-3, the V gene TRBV19, with a weak D call TRBD1 (5 bases). This receptor was obtained from a woman of 80 years or more with active or convalescent COVID-19. Input material: peripheral blood. CDR3 in amino acids: CASSRSRVVTDTQYF. CDR3 bases: TGTGCCAGTAGTAGGTCCAGGGTAGTCACAGATACGCAGTATTTT.